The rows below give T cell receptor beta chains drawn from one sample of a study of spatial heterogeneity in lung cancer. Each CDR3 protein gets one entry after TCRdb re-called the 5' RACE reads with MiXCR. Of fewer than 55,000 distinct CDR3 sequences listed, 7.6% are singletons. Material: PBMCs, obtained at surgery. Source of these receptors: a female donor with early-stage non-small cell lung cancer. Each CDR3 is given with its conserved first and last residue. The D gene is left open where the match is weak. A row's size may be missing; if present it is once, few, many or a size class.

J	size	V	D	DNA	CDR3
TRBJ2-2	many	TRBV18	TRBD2	TGTGCCAGCTCACCACTTACCGGGACTAGCGGTCTCCACCGAGAGGAGCTGTTTTTT	CASSPLTGTSGLHREELFF
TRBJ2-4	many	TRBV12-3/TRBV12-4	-	TGTGCCAGCAGTTTCCCTCTATCCGTTATTCAGTACTTC	CASSFPLSVIQYF
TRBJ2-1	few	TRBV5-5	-	TGTGCCAGCAGCTTGCGGGCAGAAACTTTCAATGAGCAGTTCTTC	CASSLRAETFNEQFF
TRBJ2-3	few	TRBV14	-	TGTGCCAGCAGCTCGCGCCTATTAGGCACAGATACGCAGTATTTT	CASSSRLLGTDTQYF
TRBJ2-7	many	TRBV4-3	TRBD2	TGCGCCAGCAGCCAAGATAGCGGGGGGCCGACGGGGGAGCAGTACTTC	CASSQDSGGPTGEQYF
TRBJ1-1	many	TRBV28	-	TGTGCCAGCAGTTTAGACTACCCGGGGACTGAAGCTTTCTTT	CASSLDYPGTEAFF
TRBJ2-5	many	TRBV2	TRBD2	TGTGCCAGCAGTTCGGGACTACCCCCCCTGGAGACCCAGTACTTC	CASSSGLPPLETQYF
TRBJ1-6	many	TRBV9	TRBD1	TGTGCCAGCAGCGCGAAACAGGGGGCGCCGGGGTCACCCCTCCACTTT	CASSAKQGAPGSPLHF
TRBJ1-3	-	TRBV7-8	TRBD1	TGTGCCAGCAGCTCCGACAGGGGGCTCGGAAACACCATATATTTT	CASSSDRGLGNTIYF
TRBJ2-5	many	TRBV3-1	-	TGTGCCAGCAGGGAGGAGTACCAAGAGACCCAGTACTTC	CASREEYQETQYF
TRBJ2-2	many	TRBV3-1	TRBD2	TGTGCCAGCAAGGGAGGGTCCGGGGAGCTGTTTTTT	CASKGGSGELFF
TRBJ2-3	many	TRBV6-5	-	TGTGCCAGCAGTTACCGGTCTAGCACAGATACGCAGTATTTT	CASSYRSSTDTQYF
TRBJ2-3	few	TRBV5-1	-	TGCGCCAGCAGCCAGAAAGGCGGGACTCAGGATACGCAGTATTTT	CASSQKGGTQDTQYF
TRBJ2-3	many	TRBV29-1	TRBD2	TGCAGCGTTCCGAACGGGGGGGCTACAGATACGCAGTATTTT	CSVPNGGATDTQYF
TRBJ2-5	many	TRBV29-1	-	TGCAGCGTTAATGGACAGAACCAAGAGACCCAGTACTTC	CSVNGQNQETQYF
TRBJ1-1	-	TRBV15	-	TGTGCCACCAGCTTCCGGGGTGGCACTGAAGCTTTCTTT	CATSFRGGTEAFF
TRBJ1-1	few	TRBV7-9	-	TGTGCCAGCAGCTTAGGGTCGTCAGGGAGGGCTGAAGCTTTCTTT	CASSLGSSGRAEAFF
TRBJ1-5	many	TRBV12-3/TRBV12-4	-	TGTGCCAGCAGTTTAGCGGCCAGAGGCGGGCTCAATCAGCCCCAGCATTTT	CASSLAARGGLNQPQHF
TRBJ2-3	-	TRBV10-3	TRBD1	TGTGCCATCAGCTCGACAGGGTGGGAAGATACGCAGTATTTT	CAISSTGWEDTQYF
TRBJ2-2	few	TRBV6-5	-	TGTGCCAGCAGTAGAACGGGGTGGGAGCTGTTTTTT	CASSRTGWELFF
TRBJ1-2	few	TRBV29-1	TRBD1	TGCAGCGTGGACCCGGGACAGGGCGGCTATGGCTACACCTTC	CSVDPGQGGYGYTF
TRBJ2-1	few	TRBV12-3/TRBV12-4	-	TGTGCCAGCAGCCAGGGGACAACGTACAATGAGCAGTTCTTC	CASSQGTTYNEQFF
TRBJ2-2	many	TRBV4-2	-	TGTGCCAGCAGCCAAGAAGGGTTCGGGGAGCTGTTTTTT	CASSQEGFGELFF
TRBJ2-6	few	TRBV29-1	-	TGCAGCGTTGAGGGTACCTCGGGGTCTGGGGCCAACGTCCTGACTTTC	CSVEGTSGSGANVLTF
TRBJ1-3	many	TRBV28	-	TGTGCCAGCAGGGCTTGGGGCTCTGGAAACACCATATATTTT	CASRAWGSGNTIYF
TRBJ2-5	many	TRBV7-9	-	TGTGCCAGCCGGAGGGGGCCCGTAGAGACCCAGTACTTC	CASRRGPVETQYF
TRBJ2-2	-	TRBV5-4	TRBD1	TGTGCCAGCAGACCCGGGACAGGGGTGTTCCCCGGGGAGCTGTTTTTT	CASRPGTGVFPGELFF
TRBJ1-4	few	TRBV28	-	TGTGCCAGCATTCAAGGGCAGAATGAAAAACTGTTTTTT	CASIQGQNEKLFF
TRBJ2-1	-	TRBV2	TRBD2	TGTGCCAGCAGTGGGTCTAGCGGATCCTACAATGAGCAGTTCTTC	CASSGSSGSYNEQFF
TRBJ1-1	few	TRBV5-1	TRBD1	TGCGCCAGCAGCGCGACAGGGGCCGGGAACACTGAAGCTTTCTTT	CASSATGAGNTEAFF
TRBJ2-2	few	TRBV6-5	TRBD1	TGTGCCAGCAGCCGACTCTCCCGGGGCACCGGGACAGCGGACACCGGGGAGCTGTTTTTT	CASSRLSRGTGTADTGELFF
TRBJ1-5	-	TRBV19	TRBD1	TGTGCCAGTAGTGTCCCAGGGGGCGCAGGTCAGCCCCAGCATTTT	CASSVPGGAGQPQHF
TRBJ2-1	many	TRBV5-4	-	TGTGCCAGCAGCTTGAATTTGGGGGCGCAGTTCTTC	CASSLNLGAQFF
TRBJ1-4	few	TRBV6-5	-	TGTGCCAGCAGTTACCGTACAGGGATGGGTGAAAAACTGTTTTTT	CASSYRTGMGEKLFF
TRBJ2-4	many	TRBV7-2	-	TGTGCCAGCAGCCCCCAAACCGGTTTTGGAGCCAAAAACATTCAGTACTTC	CASSPQTGFGAKNIQYF
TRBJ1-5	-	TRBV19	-	TGTGCCAGTAGTATAGAACCCGGGCGGAGCAATCAGCCCCAGCATTTT	CASSIEPGRSNQPQHF
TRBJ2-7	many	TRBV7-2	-	TGTGCCAGCAGCCGACCGGGGGCGTCCTACGAGCAGTACTTC	CASSRPGASYEQYF
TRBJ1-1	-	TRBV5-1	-	TGCGCCAGCAGGTTGCGGGGGGGCACTGAAGCTTTCTTT	CASRLRGGTEAFF
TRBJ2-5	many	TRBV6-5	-	TGTGCCAGCAGCGTACTAGGGGGGGCCGAAGAGACCCAGTACTTC	CASSVLGGAEETQYF
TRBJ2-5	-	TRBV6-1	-	TGTGCCAGCGGGTTGACGGTATCGCAAGAGACCCAGTACTTC	CASGLTVSQETQYF
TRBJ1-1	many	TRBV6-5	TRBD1	TGTGCCAGCAGTGATATACACAGGGGGCGCGGAACTGAAGCTTTCTTT	CASSDIHRGRGTEAFF
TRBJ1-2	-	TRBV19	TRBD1	TGTGCCAGTAGTATCGTCGGGGACAGACCTAACTATGGCTACACCTTC	CASSIVGDRPNYGYTF
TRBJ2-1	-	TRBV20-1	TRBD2	TGCAGTGCTAGAGTGGCACTAGCGGGGTCCAATGAGCAGTTCTTC	CSARVALAGSNEQFF